This entry describes one T cell receptor beta chain. The data were taken from a study of blood T cell repertoires in COVID-19. Study context: Some COVID-19 samples were acute and others convalescent; all came from the United States, Italy and Spain. PBMCs, B-cell-depleted T cells, or T cells provided the cDNA or gDNA that made up the material.

As originally analysed: Researchers report that nucleated cell counts were estimated from reference gene primer amplification. The data were produced by immunoSEQ multiplex PCR, yet TCRdb's version contains in-frame clones alone and is incomplete. That table supplies the V and J calls and clone size; D and trimming were determined from the DNA. There are 150,000 to 200,000 clones in the sample; less than 85% occur only once, and approximately 13% lies in the top ten. Germline lookup yields CDR1 SGDLS and CDR2 YYNGEE. The V and J ends lost 0 bases and 0 bases respectively, with 15 bases between them. CDR3 length equals 17 residues.

The receptor's source is a man in his fifties who had recovered from COVID-19. The rearrangement uses TRBV9 and TRBJ1-1; TRBD1 is a possible D gene (5 bases). Sequenced input: peripheral blood. The CDR3 DNA follows: TGTGCCAGCAGCGTAGAAGCGGGGCCAGGCGTGAACACTGAAGCTTTCTTT. Encoded protein: CASSVEAGPGVNTEAFF.